This entry concerns a single TCR beta chain. The sample belongs to a study of T cell changes during pregnancy in multiple sclerosis. The repertoire was sequenced with immunoSEQ multiplex PCR; TCRdb's copy has only in-frame clones and lacks some. The table includes fewer than 35,000 clones, 90% detected once. This clonotype was obtained from a female donor with multiple sclerosis, enrolled in a pregnancy study. This sample comprised CD8+ T cells from peripheral blood mononuclear cells, obtained in the second trimester of pregnancy.

CDR3 nucleotide sequence: TGTGCCAGCAGCTTAAACAGGTTTAACTATGGCTACACCTTC. Translation gives CASSLNRFNYGYTF. V usage is TRBV11-2 and J usage is TRBJ1-2, with D maybe TRBD1 (5 bases). CDR3 length: 14 residues. The germline V gene has CDR1 SGHAT and CDR2 FQNNGV. The V end was cut by 2 bases, the J end by 1 base, with 8 bases between.